This TCR beta chain was identified in a study of cytomegalovirus exposure and HLA in healthy donors. A word on this clone: As yet, its antigen is unknown.

Primers included in the PCR were 60 Vbeta and 13 Jbeta primers. The method was immunoSEQ multiplex PCR; TCRdb's version includes in-frame clones alone and lacks a portion of them. The profile covers fewer than 200,000 clones, with about 80% appearing a single time and 2% to 2.5% taken by the ten largest. The V gene lost 3 bases and the J gene lost 6 bases, with 14 bases spanning the gap. Germline-derived CDR1 and CDR2 are MDHEN and SYDVKM. The CDR3 extends over 14 amino acids. Study results and caveats: The study put under 200 TCR beta chains on its list as cytomegalovirus-associated. Owing to their indistinguishability, certain V segments, notably TRBV6-2 and TRBV6-3, were excluded. HLA allele associations emerged for roughly 16,000 TCR beta sequences in a later analysis, at 0.05 false discovery rate.

Sequencing was performed on PBMCs. The clonotype comes from a woman in her thirties in good health and CMV-seronegative. The rearrangement links TRBV28 to TRBJ1-2; possibly TRBD1 for D (6 bases). The CDR3 sequence is CASSFSIRGNGYTF. CDR3 nucleotides: TGTGCCAGCAGTTTCTCTATCAGGGGAAATGGCTACACCTTC.